One and the same sample provided the 9 T cell receptor beta chains below, sequenced in a study of blood T cell repertoires in COVID-19. Clones were read by immunoSEQ multiplex PCR, and TCRdb kept only the in-frame ones, dropping some. This table has fewer than 200,000 clones, approximately 86% appearing once. Sequenced material: PBMCs or T cells enriched from blood (not recorded which). All receptors derive from a woman aged 40 to 50 in a cohort exposed to, infected with or recovered from COVID-19 (not recorded which).

The CDR3 nucleotides read TGCGCCAGCAGTGAGTTGGGACAGGGCTACGAGCAGTACTTC. Protein sequence: CASSELGQGYEQYF. The chain carries TRBV10-2 and TRBJ2-7; 9 bases fit TRBD1. J lost 3 bases, V lost 1 base, and 1 base had no gene match. Germline lookup yields CDR1 WSHSY and CDR2 SAAADI. CDR3 length: 14 residues.

The chain is built from TRBV19 and TRBJ2-1; the match to TRBD2 covers 10 bases. Trimming removed 3 bases from V and 7 bases from J; junction bases left unmatched: 6. This CDR3 is 15 amino acids long. Germline-derived CDR1 and CDR2 are LNHDA and SQIVND (reference sequence). CDR3 amino acids: CASSIVASGRNEQFF. CDR3 DNA: TGTGCCAGTAGTATCGTGGCTAGCGGGAGAAATGAGCAGTTCTTC.

The V gene is TRBV2, the J gene TRBJ1-2, with TRBD1 as a possible D gene (5 bases). Germline V gene lookup returns CDR1 SNHLY and CDR2 FYNNEI. Trimming removed 6 bases from V and 5 bases from J, with 22 bases in between. This CDR3 has 16 amino acids. CDR3 sequence: CASSDVAGSLTYGYTF. CDR3 coding DNA: TGTGCCAGCAGCGACGTTGCAGGGTCTCTCACTTATGGCTACACCTTC. The whole variable domain, remainder taken from reference TRBV2 and TRBJ1-2, is EPEVTQTPSHQVTQMGQEVILRCVPISNHLYFYWYRQILGQKVEFLVSFYNNEISEKSEIFDDQFSVERPDGSNFTLKIRSTKLEDSAMYFCASSDVAGSLTYGYTFGSGTRLTVV.

This clone appeared once. The J gene is TRBJ1-4, the V gene TRBV2; no clear D. CDR1 SNHLY and CDR2 FYNNEI come from the germline V gene. The ends were cut back, 3 bases at V and 2 bases at J, with 10 bases in the middle. The CDR3 is 15 amino acids. CDR3 sequence (DNA): TGTGCCAGCAGTGAGAGGTACCGGACTAATGAAAAACTGTTTTTT. Its translation: CASSERYRTNEKLFF.

This chain joins TRBV6-2 or TRBV6-3 and TRBJ2-2, with 7 nucleotides matching TRBD1. CDR3 length equals 15 residues. Germline CDR1 MNHEY, CDR2 SVGEGT. V gave up 2 bases and J gave up 3 bases; unmatched junction bases: 3. The CDR3 region is CASSYAGTDTGELFF. The CDR3 DNA sequence: TGTGCCAGCAGTTACGCCGGGACAGACACCGGGGAGCTGTTTTTT.

The rearrangement uses TRBV27 and TRBJ1-5; 7 bases are a match to TRBD1. The J segment lost 0 bases and the V segment lost 3 bases, leaving 8 bases of the junction unmatched. Germline CDR1 MNHEY, CDR2 SMNVEV (reference sequence). The CDR3 covers 17 residues. The CDR3 sequence: CASSLPGTDYSNQPQHF. The CDR3 DNA reads TGTGCCAGCAGTTTGCCCGGGACAGATTATAGCAATCAGCCCCAGCATTTT.

This chain uses TRBV5-8 with TRBJ2-7, with TRBD2 identical over 9 bases. CDR1 and CDR2 from the germline V gene are SGHTS and YDEGEE. The junction had 11 bases not matched to a gene; V was cut back by 3 bases and J by 4 bases. The CDR3 spans 16 residues. The CDR3 sequence: CASSWRGLAGAYEQYF. The CDR3 DNA follows: TGTGCCAGCAGCTGGAGGGGATTAGCGGGAGCTTACGAGCAGTACTTC.

The chain employs TRBV19 and TRBJ1-1; D may be TRBD1 (5 bases). Trimming cost V 3 bases and J 1 base, with 9 bases left between them. Germline V lookup: CDR1 LNHDA, CDR2 SQIVND (reference sequence). The CDR3 extends over 14 amino acids. The CDR3, as DNA: TGTGCCAGTAGTATGGGGGGAGCGAACACTGAAGCTTTCTTT. Its protein product is CASSMGGANTEAFF.

This sequence joins TRBV4-1 and TRBJ2-7; 7 nucleotides align to TRBD2. The V gene end was trimmed by 3 bases and the J gene end by 4 bases; junction bases not matched to a gene: 12. Germline V gene lookup returns CDR1 MGHRA and CDR2 YSYEKL. This CDR3 spans 16 amino acids. This CDR3 reads CASSHDSGYHPYEQYF. The DNA of the CDR3 is TGCGCCAGCAGCCATGATAGCGGGTACCATCCATACGAGCAGTACTTC.